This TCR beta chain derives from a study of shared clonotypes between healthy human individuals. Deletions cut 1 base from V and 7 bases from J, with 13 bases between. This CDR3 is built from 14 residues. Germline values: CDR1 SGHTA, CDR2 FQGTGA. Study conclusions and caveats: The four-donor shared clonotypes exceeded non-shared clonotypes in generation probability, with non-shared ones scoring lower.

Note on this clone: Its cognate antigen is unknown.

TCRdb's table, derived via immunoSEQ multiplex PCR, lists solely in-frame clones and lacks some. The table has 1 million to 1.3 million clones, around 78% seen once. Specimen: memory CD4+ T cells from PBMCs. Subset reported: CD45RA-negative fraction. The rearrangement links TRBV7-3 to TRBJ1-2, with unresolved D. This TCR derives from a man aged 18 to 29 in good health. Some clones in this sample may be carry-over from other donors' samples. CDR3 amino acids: CASSLSSGTGGYTF. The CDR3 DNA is TGTGCCAGCAGCTTAAGTTCCGGAACGGGTGGCTACACCTTC.